This T cell receptor beta chain comes out of a study of CD8 T cells in Susac syndrome. An input of about 0.5 to 1 ug of RNA was subjected to reverse transcription using random hexamers. Each CDR3 protein gets one entry after TCRdb re-called the immunoSEQ multiplex PCR reads with MiXCR. The sample lists some 260,000 distinct CDR3 sequences; approximately 81% were seen once. Germline V gives CDR1 SQVTM, CDR2 ANQGSEA. This CDR3 has 12 amino acids. J gave up 3 bases and V 6 bases, and 2 bases lay outside the gene matches. Sequenced: CD8+ T cells from PBMCs. The source of this sequence is a human donor with multiple sclerosis. The gene calls are TRBV29-1 and TRBJ2-7; 10 bases line up with TRBD1. CDR3 bases: TGCAGCGTGGGACAGGGGAGCTACGAGCAGTACTTC. It specifies CSVGQGSYEQYF.